This entry describes one T cell receptor (beta chain). Libraries were prepared by immunoSEQ multiplex PCR; TCRdb keeps only in-frame clonotypes and omits some of them. The repertoire has about 84,000 clones, around 85% of them found once; the top ten carry around 2.6%. This CDR3 comprises 14 residues. V lost 4 bases, J lost 0 bases, and 10 bases lay in between. Germline CDR1 SQVTM, CDR2 ANQGSEA. This record belongs to a study of PD-1 blockade in mismatch repair-deficient tumors. The V gene is TRBV29-1, the J gene TRBJ2-1; D not resolved. The source material was peripheral blood, sampled 12 weeks after starting pembrolizumab. The receptor's source is an adult with mismatch repair-deficient cancer. In DNA form, the CDR3 reads TGCAGCGTTGTGTCCCCGAGCTCCTACAATGAGCAGTTCTTC. Translation: CSVVSPSSYNEQFF.